The T cell receptor (beta chain) under discussion was sequenced for a study of blood T cell repertoires in COVID-19. Whole-study context: Sites across the United States, Italy and Spain contributed samples from acute and convalescent COVID-19. Nucleic acid was either cDNA or gDNA, and it came from T cells, B-cell-depleted T cells, or PBMCs.

Authors' methods: Scientists estimated how many nucleated cells there were by amplifying reference gene primers. The assay was immunoSEQ multiplex PCR, and TCRdb's table has in-frame clones only and misses some. D and trimming come from the DNA, and the V and J calls and clone size come from that table. This sample has over 100,000 clones, with 78% found just once. Trimming cost V 7 bases and J 0 bases; bases outside gene matches: 20. CDR1 is MGHRA, CDR2 YSYEKL, per germline. The CDR3 consists of 19 residues. The genes are TRBV4-1 and TRBJ1-2, with 7 positions matching TRBD1. Material for sequencing was peripheral blood. This receptor was obtained from a man aged 60 to 69 with active or convalescent COVID-19. In DNA form, the CDR3 reads TGCGCCAGCACCGCTCGAAGTTCAGGGGGTGGCCATACTAACTATGGCTACACCTTC. Translation: CASTARSSGGGHTNYGYTF.